This TCR beta chain appears in the sequencing data of a study of a mutant IDH1 vaccine in newly diagnosed glioma. Background on the study: All eight of the vaccinations patients received fell in weeks 1, 3, 5, 7, 11, 15, 19 and 23. Receipt of radiotherapy, temozolomide, or both preceded the study, and most received both. Either 4-6 weeks after radiotherapy alone or alongside temozolomide, vaccination was begun. Treated patients had a mean age of 40.4 years and an approximately 62% male, 37.5% female split.

Some clones are missing from TCRdb's copy, which holds only in-frame ones; the method was immunoSEQ multiplex PCR. The table records about 50,000 clones, around 80% of them present only once. The CDR3 runs 14 residues. The V gene's germline CDR1 is SNHLY and CDR2 FYNNEI. Trimming pared 6 bases from V and 11 bases from J, leaving 22 bases between. Noted time point: week 5, during vaccination. Topical imiquimod accompanied each vaccine dose, which consisted of 300 ug of mutant IDH1 20-mer peptide. Notes on this clone: No antigen is known for it.

The specimen comprised PBMCs, sampled from a glioma patient whose treatment included an IDH1 peptide vaccine. This sequence originates from a woman aged 50 to 65 with glioma. The chain links TRBV2 to TRBJ1-1; TRBD1 might be the D (6 bases). In nucleotides, the CDR3 is TGTGCCAGCAGCGTAAGGGGGTCAAACGGGGGGGCTTTCTTT. Its protein product is CASSVRGSNGGAFF.